This T cell receptor (beta chain) was sequenced in a study of T cell responses to AZD1222 COVID-19 vaccine. Study conclusions and caveats: Among AZD1222 vaccinees, only 5 to 7 were seropositive at baseline. Spike-specific TCR depth and breadth grew after two AZD1222 doses. The sample set comprised mostly white British donors with more females, and clonal diversity was possibly underestimated.

CDR1 LNHDA and CDR2 SQIVND come from the germline V gene (reference sequence). The CDR3 runs to 16 residues. The V and J ends lost 6 bases and 0 bases respectively, with 14 bases between them. This table comes from immunoSEQ multiplex PCR, and its TCRdb copy is limited to in-frame clones, with some not included. This sample has roughly 130,000 clones, with around 90% found just once. Notes on this clone: The antigen is undetermined.

The chain is built from TRBV19 and TRBJ2-2; D may be TRBD2 (5 bases). The TCR sequence derives from an adult in good health. The specimen was peripheral blood, collected on day 0 of AZD1222 vaccination. As DNA, the CDR3 is TGTGCCAGTAGGTCTCTAGAGGGAACGAACACCGGGGAGCTGTTTTTT. This encodes CASRSLEGTNTGELFF.